A selection of T cell receptor beta chains follows, all from one sample in a study of T cell responses to AZD1222 COVID-19 vaccine. Sequenced by immunoSEQ multiplex PCR; TCRdb stores in-frame clones only, minus some. Found here are approximately 150,000 clones, 91% of them singletons; the top ten hold about 1.9%. Specimen: peripheral blood, collected on day 0 of AZD1222 vaccination. The receptors stem from an adult in good health. Both conserved end residues are part of each CDR3. D genes are given only for firm matches. Expanded clones get a size class; other rows say once, few or many, or leave the size out.

j_call	d_call	v_call	clone_size	cdr3_aa	cdr3_nt
TRBJ1-2	.	TRBV27	.	CASSPTGRSYTF	TGTGCCAGCAGTCCAACGGGACGGAGCTACACCTTC
TRBJ1-1	TRBD1	TRBV18	.	CASSRVVAGGTEAFF	TGTGCCAGCTCACGCGTCGTAGCAGGGGGCACTGAAGCTTTCTTT
TRBJ2-3	.	TRBV11-2	.	CASSLELGRLDTQYF	TGTGCCAGCAGCTTAGAACTAGGAAGATTAGATACGCAGTATTTT
TRBJ1-1	.	TRBV5-1	.	CASSWRDLNTEAFF	TGCGCCAGCAGCTGGCGGGACCTGAACACTGAAGCTTTCTTT
TRBJ1-6	.	TRBV27	.	CASSPVGNLSYNSPLHF	TGTGCCAGCAGTCCCGTGGGGAATCTCTCCTATAATTCACCCCTCCACTTT
TRBJ2-3	.	TRBV5-6	.	CASSGRADFSTDTQYF	TGTGCCAGCAGTGGACGGGCGGACTTCAGCACAGATACGCAGTATTTT
TRBJ2-1	.	TRBV20-1	.	CSARARPHQFF	TGCAGTGCTAGAGCTCGCCCACACCAGTTCTTC
TRBJ1-6	TRBD1	TRBV27	once	CASTYRGSNWDSPLHF	TGTGCCAGCACCTACAGGGGGTCAAATTGGGATTCACCCCTCCACTTT
TRBJ1-2	.	TRBV28	.	CASSLRLPPARHLNYGYTF	TGTGCCAGCAGTTTAAGATTACCTCCCGCTCGACACTTAAACTATGGCTACACCTTC
TRBJ1-5	.	TRBV5-8	.	CASSGRVSNQPQHF	TGTGCCAGCAGCGGCAGGGTTAGCAATCAGCCCCAGCATTTT
TRBJ1-2	.	TRBV25-1	.	CASGSSQRGGYTF	TGTGCCAGCGGTTCGTCCCAAAGAGGCGGCTACACCTTC
TRBJ1-4	TRBD1	TRBV6-1	.	CASSETGAEKLFF	TGTGCCAGCAGTGAGACAGGGGCAGAAAAACTGTTTTTT
TRBJ1-2	TRBD1	TRBV19	.	CASKPGQGINGYTF	TGTGCCAGTAAACCGGGACAGGGGATTAATGGCTACACCTTC
TRBJ2-5	.	TRBV6-2/TRBV6-3	few	CASSSGETQYF	TGTGCCAGCAGTTCTGGCGAGACCCAGTACTTC
TRBJ1-5	TRBD1	TRBV28	.	CASSGMGGTGDLFSNQPQHF	TGTGCCAGCAGTGGAATGGGCGGGACAGGGGATTTATTTAGCAATCAGCCCCAGCATTTT
TRBJ1-1	.	TRBV19	.	CASSKGQPNTEAFF	TGTGCCAGTAGTAAGGGACAACCGAACACTGAAGCTTTCTTT
TRBJ2-1	.	TRBV21-1	.	CASSKRKCETDYNEQFF	TGTGCCAGCAGCAAACGGAAGTGCGAGACAGATTACAATGAGCAGTTCTTC
TRBJ1-5	.	TRBV25-1	.	CASSHAGSQPQHF	TGTGCCAGCTCCCACGCAGGGAGTCAGCCCCAGCATTTT
TRBJ1-3	.	TRBV4-3	few	CASSQDTPSSGNTIYF	TGCGCCAGCAGCCAAGATACCCCGAGCTCTGGAAACACCATATATTTT
TRBJ1-6	.	TRBV14	.	CASSPKINSPLHF	TGTGCCAGCAGCCCTAAGATTAATTCACCCCTCCACTTT
TRBJ1-1	.	TRBV3-1/TRBV3-2	.	CASSQDEGRNTEAFF	TGTGCCAGCAGCCAAGATGAGGGACGTAACACTGAAGCTTTCTTT
TRBJ2-3	.	TRBV27	once	CASSWAGFITQYF	TGTGCCAGCAGTTGGGCGGGATTTATTACGCAGTATTTT
TRBJ2-2	TRBD1	TRBV6-5	.	CASSNRGTGELFF	TGTGCCAGCAGTAACAGGGGCACCGGGGAGCTGTTTTTT
TRBJ2-1	.	TRBV4-1	.	CASSQAPVSYNEQFF	TGCGCCAGCAGCCAAGCTCCAGTCTCCTACAATGAGCAGTTCTTC
TRBJ1-5	.	TRBV27	.	CASRGTGLRNQPQHF	TGTGCCAGCAGAGGGACGGGTCTACGCAATCAGCCCCAGCATTTT
TRBJ1-1	.	TRBV4-2	.	CASSQGMRAGRSSTEAFF	TGTGCCAGCAGCCAAGGAATGAGGGCAGGGAGGTCGAGCACTGAAGCTTTCTTT
TRBJ2-1	TRBD2	TRBV29-1	.	CSVEDLSSGSYNEQFF	TGCAGCGTTGAAGATCTCTCTAGCGGATCCTACAATGAGCAGTTCTTC
TRBJ1-1	.	TRBV7-9	.	CASSLDRDEAFF	TGTGCCAGCAGCTTAGATAGAGATGAAGCTTTCTTT
TRBJ1-1	.	TRBV9	.	CASSLGAAKAEAFF	TGTGCCAGCAGCCTAGGGGCCGCTAAAGCTGAAGCTTTCTTT
TRBJ2-2	.	TRBV2	.	CASPGAANTGELFF	TGTGCCAGCCCTGGGGCAGCGAACACCGGGGAGCTGTTTTTT
TRBJ2-7	.	TRBV5-1	.	CASRVEQGYEQYF	TGCGCCAGCAGGGTCGAACAGGGCTACGAGCAGTACTTC
TRBJ2-1	.	TRBV14	.	CASSQAGSLIYNEQFF	TGTGCCAGCAGCCAAGCTGGGTCCCTGATCTACAATGAGCAGTTCTTC
TRBJ1-1	.	TRBV5-1	.	CASSFSLRQTNTEAFF	TGCGCCAGCAGCTTCTCCCTCCGACAGACGAACACTGAAGCTTTCTTT
TRBJ2-1	.	TRBV7-9	.	CAVPQKTPVANEQFF	TGTGCCGTCCCTCAAAAGACTCCCGTGGCCAATGAGCAGTTCTTC
TRBJ1-2	.	TRBV19	.	CASSIRSGALSSYGYTF	TGTGCCAGTAGTATCAGGTCCGGGGCCTTAAGTTCCTACGGCTACACCTTC
TRBJ1-1	TRBD1	TRBV2	.	CAGGTDMNTEAFF	TGTGCCGGAGGGACAGACATGAACACTGAAGCTTTCTTT
TRBJ1-2	.	TRBV3-1/TRBV3-2	few	CASSQGVSVGYTF	TGTGCCAGCAGCCAAGGGGTCTCGGTTGGCTACACCTTC
TRBJ1-4	TRBD1	TRBV5-1	.	CASSLDKDRGLPNEKLFF	TGCGCCAGCAGCTTGGATAAGGACAGGGGGCTACCAAATGAAAAACTGTTTTTT
TRBJ1-2	TRBD1	TRBV19	.	CASSVPGQGNYGYTF	TGTGCCAGTAGCGTTCCGGGACAGGGGAACTATGGCTACACCTTC
TRBJ2-7	TRBD2	TRBV7-2	.	CASSSTSGGEQYF	TGTGCCAGCAGTTCGACTAGCGGGGGGGAGCAGTACTTC
TRBJ2-2	.	TRBV9	.	CASSGGGGHTGELFF	TGTGCCAGCAGCGGAGGAGGGGGGCACACCGGGGAGCTGTTTTTT
TRBJ1-5	.	TRBV28	.	CASGLAGGGNQPQHF	TGTGCCAGCGGATTGGCGGGAGGGGGAAATCAGCCCCAGCATTTT
TRBJ1-2	.	TRBV6-1	.	CASSESWQANYGYTF	TGTGCCAGCAGTGAGTCGTGGCAGGCAAACTATGGCTACACCTTC
TRBJ2-1	TRBD2	TRBV7-9	.	CASSRLAVLSYNEQFF	TGTGCCAGCAGCCGACTAGCGGTCCTCTCCTACAATGAGCAGTTCTTC
TRBJ1-1	.	TRBV4-1	.	CASSSDRGNTEAFF	TGCGCCAGCAGCTCAGACCGGGGGAACACTGAAGCTTTCTTT
TRBJ2-5	TRBD2	TRBV4-1	.	CASSPRSGSPQETQYF	TGCGCCAGCAGCCCCCGTAGCGGGAGCCCACAAGAGACCCAGTACTTC
TRBJ1-4	.	TRBV28	.	CASSPYGTPANEKLFF	TGTGCCAGCAGTCCGTACGGGACTCCCGCCAATGAAAAACTGTTTTTT
TRBJ1-1	.	TRBV6-4	.	CASSDGEGGTEAFF	TGTGCCAGCAGTGACGGGGAAGGAGGGACTGAAGCTTTCTTT
TRBJ1-4	.	TRBV7-9	.	CASRPSGGEKLFF	TGTGCCAGCAGACCGAGCGGGGGTGAAAAACTGTTTTTT
TRBJ1-1	.	TRBV11-2	.	CASSPRLGELDYTEAFF	TGTGCCAGCAGCCCACGGCTGGGTGAGCTTGATTACACTGAAGCTTTCTTT
TRBJ1-5	.	TRBV10-3	.	CAISESGENQPQHF	TGTGCCATCAGTGAGTCAGGGGAAAATCAGCCCCAGCATTTT
TRBJ2-4	TRBD1	TRBV19	.	CASAGTGVQNIQYF	TGTGCCAGTGCCGGGACAGGGGTCCAAAACATTCAGTACTTC
TRBJ1-5	.	TRBV6-2/TRBV6-3	.	CASSYSRSGPGQPQHF	TGTGCCAGCAGTTACTCTCGTTCAGGGCCTGGGCAGCCCCAGCATTTT
TRBJ2-1	.	TRBV30	.	CAWRGQGVDEQFF	TGTGCCTGGAGGGGGCAGGGCGTCGATGAGCAGTTCTTC
TRBJ2-1	TRBD2	TRBV11-2	few	CASSLEGTRGAYNEQFF	TGTGCCAGCAGCTTAGAGGGCACCCGGGGGGCCTACAATGAGCAGTTCTTC
TRBJ1-2	TRBD1	TRBV24-1	.	CATSDPGQGSYTF	TGTGCCACCAGTGACCCGGGACAGGGGAGCTACACCTTC
TRBJ2-1	.	TRBV7-8	.	CASSLGASKNEQFF	TGTGCCAGCAGCTTAGGGGCCTCGAAAAATGAGCAGTTCTTC
TRBJ2-7	TRBD1	TRBV9	.	CASSVRDRYEQYF	TGTGCCAGCAGCGTCCGGGACAGGTACGAGCAGTACTTC